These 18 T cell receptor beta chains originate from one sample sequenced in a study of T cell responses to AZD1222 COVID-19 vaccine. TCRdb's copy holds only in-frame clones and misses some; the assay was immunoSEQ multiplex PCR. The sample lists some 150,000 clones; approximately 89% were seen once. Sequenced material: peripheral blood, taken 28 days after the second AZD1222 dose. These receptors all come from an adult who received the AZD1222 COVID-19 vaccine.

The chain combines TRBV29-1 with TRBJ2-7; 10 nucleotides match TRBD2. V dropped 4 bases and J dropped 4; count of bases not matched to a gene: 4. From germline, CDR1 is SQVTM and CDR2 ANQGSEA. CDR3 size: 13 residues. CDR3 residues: CSVVPSGRYEQYF. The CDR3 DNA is TGCAGCGTTGTTCCTAGCGGGAGATACGAGCAGTACTTC.

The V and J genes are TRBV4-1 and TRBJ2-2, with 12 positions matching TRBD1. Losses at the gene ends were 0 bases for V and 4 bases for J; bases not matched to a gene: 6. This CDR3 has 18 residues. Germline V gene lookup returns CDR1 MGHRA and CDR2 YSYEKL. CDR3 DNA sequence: TGCGCCAGCAGCCAAGAATTGGGACAGGGGGCACCCACCGGGGAGCTGTTTTTT. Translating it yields CASSQELGQGAPTGELFF.

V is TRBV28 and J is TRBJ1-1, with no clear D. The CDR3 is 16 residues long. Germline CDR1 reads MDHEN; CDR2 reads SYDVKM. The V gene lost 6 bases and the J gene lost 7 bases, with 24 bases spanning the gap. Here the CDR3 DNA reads TGTGCCAGCAGCCACATCAAGCGGGTCAAATCGGGTGAAGCTTTCTTT. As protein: CASSHIKRVKSGEAFF. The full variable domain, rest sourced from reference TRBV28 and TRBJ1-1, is DVKVTQSSRYLVKRTGEKVFLECVQDMDHENMFWYRQDPGLGLRLIYFSYDVKMKEKGDIPEGYSVSREKKERFSLILESASTNQTSMYLCASSHIKRVKSGEAFFGQGTRLTVV.

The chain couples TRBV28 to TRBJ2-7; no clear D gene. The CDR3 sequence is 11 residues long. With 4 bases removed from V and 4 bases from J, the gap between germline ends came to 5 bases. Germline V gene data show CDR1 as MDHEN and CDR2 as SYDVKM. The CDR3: CASSYRYEQYF. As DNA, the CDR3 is TGTGCCAGCAGTTACAGATACGAGCAGTACTTC.

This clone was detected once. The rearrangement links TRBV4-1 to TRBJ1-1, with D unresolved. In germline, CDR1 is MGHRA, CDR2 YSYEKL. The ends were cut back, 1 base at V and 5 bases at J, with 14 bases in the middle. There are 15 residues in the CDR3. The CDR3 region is CASSQGTRSGTEAFF. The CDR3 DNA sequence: TGCGCCAGCAGCCAAGGTACCCGATCGGGGACTGAAGCTTTCTTT.

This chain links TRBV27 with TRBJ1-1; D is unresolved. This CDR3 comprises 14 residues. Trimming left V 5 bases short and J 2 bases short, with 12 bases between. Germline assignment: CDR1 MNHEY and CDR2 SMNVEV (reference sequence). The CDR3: CASSTLTGNTEAFF. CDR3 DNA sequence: TGTGCCAGCAGTACCCTGACGGGAAACACTGAAGCTTTCTTT.

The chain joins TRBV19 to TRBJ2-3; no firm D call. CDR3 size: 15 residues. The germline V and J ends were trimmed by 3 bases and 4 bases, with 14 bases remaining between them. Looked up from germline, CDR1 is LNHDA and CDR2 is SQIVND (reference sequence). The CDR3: CASSIDGVKADTQYF. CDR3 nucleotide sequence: TGTGCCAGTAGTATCGATGGGGTAAAGGCAGATACGCAGTATTTT.

Written as DNA, the CDR3 is TGTGCCTGGAGTGTAGGCTACAATGAGCAGTTCTTC. Protein product: CAWSVGYNEQFF. The rearrangement uses TRBV30 and TRBJ2-1; no definite D call. Germline V lookup: CDR1 GTSNPN, CDR2 SVGIG (reference sequence). The CDR3 sequence is 12 residues long. Trimming cost V 0 bases and J 3 bases, with 3 bases left between them.

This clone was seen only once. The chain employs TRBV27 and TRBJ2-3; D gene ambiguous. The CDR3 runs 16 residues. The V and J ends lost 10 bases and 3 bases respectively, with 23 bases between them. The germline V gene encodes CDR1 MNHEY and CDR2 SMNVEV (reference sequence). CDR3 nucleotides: TGTGCCACCGAAAGCCGAGGAAGTGATGAAACAGATACGCAGTATTTT. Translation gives CATESRGSDETDTQYF.

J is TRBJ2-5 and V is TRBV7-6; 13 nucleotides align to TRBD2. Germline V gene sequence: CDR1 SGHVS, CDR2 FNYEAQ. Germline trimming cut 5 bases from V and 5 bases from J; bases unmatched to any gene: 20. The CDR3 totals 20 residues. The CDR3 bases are TGTGCCAGCAGCCTAGTTGGGACTAGCGGGACTCTTATCGAAGGGGAGACCCAGTACTTC. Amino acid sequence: CASSLVGTSGTLIEGETQYF. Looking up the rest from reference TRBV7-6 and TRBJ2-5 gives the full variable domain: GAGVSQSPRYKVTKRGQDVALRCDPISGHVSLYWYRQALGQGPEFLTYFNYEAQQDKSGLPNDRFSAERPEGSISTLTIQRTEQRDSAMYRCASSLVGTSGTLIEGETQYFGPGTRLLVL.

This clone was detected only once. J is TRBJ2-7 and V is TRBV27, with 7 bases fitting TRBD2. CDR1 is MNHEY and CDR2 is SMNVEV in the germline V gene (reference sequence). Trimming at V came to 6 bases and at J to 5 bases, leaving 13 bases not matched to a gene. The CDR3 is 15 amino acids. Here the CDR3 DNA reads TGTGCCAGCAGCTCACAAGCGGGACTGTTGAACGAGCAGTACTTC. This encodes CASSSQAGLLNEQYF.

The CDR3 DNA is TGCGCCAGCAGCTACACAGGGATGAACACTGAAGCTTTCTTT. It yields the protein CASSYTGMNTEAFF. This chain connects TRBV5-1 to TRBJ1-1, with D possibly TRBD1 on 6 matching bases. CDR1 and CDR2 from the germline V gene are SGHRS and YFSETQ. The V gene lost 3 bases and the J gene lost 0 bases, with 9 bases spanning the gap. CDR3 length: 14 residues. Filled out from reference TRBV5-1 and TRBJ1-1, the complete variable domain reads KAGVTQTPRYLIKTRGQQVTLSCSPISGHRSVSWYQQTPGQGLQFLFEYFSETQRNKGNFPGRFSGRQFSNSRSEMNVSTLELGDSALYLCASSYTGMNTEAFFGQGTRLTVV.

CDR3 sequence reads: CASRSLWTHSNTEAFF. CDR3 in DNA: TGTGCCAGCAGATCCCTTTGGACACACTCGAACACTGAAGCTTTCTTT. This sequence joins TRBV28 and TRBJ1-1, with D perhaps matching TRBD1 (5 bases). Germline CDR1 reads MDHEN; CDR2 reads SYDVKM. V lost 6 bases and J lost 1, with 18 bases in between. The CDR3 has 16 amino acids.

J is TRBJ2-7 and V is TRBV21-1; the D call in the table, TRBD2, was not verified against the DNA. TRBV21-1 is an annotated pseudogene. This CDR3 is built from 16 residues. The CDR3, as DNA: TGTGCCAGCAGCAAAGGTAAGCGGGAGGCCTGGGGGGAGCAGTACTTC. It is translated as CASSKGKREAWGEQYF.

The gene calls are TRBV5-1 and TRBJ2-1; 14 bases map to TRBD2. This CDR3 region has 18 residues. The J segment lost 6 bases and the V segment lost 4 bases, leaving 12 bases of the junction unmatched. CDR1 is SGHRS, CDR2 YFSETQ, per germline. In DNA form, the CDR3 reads TGCGCCAGCAGCCCAGGGACTAGCGGGAGTGTCGGGCGCAATGAGCAGTTCTTC. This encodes CASSPGTSGSVGRNEQFF.

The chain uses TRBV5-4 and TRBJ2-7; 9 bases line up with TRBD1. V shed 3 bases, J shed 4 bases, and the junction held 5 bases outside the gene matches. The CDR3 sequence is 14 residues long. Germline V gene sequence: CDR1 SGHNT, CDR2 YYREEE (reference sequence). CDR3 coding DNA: TGTGCCAGCAGCTGGGGGACAGGGCAGTACGAGCAGTACTTC. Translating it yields CASSWGTGQYEQYF.

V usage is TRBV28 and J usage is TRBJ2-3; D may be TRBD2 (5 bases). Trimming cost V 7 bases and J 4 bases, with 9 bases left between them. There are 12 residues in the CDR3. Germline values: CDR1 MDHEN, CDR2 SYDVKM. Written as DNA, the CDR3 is TGTGCCAGCAATGAGGGTGCAGATACGCAGTATTTT. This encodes CASNEGADTQYF.

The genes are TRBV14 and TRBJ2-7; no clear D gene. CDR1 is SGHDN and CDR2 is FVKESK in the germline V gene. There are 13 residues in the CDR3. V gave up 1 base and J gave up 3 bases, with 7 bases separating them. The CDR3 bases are TGTGCCAGCAGCCAAGGATGGCTCTACGAGCAGTACTTC. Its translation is CASSQGWLYEQYF.